This entry is about one T cell receptor (beta chain). Its antigen is currently not known. No quality values exist for individual bases; no much larger clone is one base distant. Collaborating institutions collected whole blood in K2EDTA tubes following their own protocols. Collaborator samples were shipped for TCRbeta analysis as frozen whole blood, isolated PBMCs, or DNA extracted from either sample type. Taken from cysteine to phenylalanine, the CDR3 has 14 residues. Only the CDR3 DNA is retained, 42 bases long and in frame from the first base. According to the germline V gene, CDR1 reads MNHEY and CDR2 reads SVGAGI. Trimming accounts for 8 bases at V and 1 base at J, while the number of junction bases matched to no gene is 6. The data were obtained in a study of blood T cell repertoires in COVID-19 (TCRdb year 2020). Study-wide context: The collaborator samples originated in the United States, Italy and Spain and spanned the acute and convalescent phases of COVID-19. The material from the prospective study consisted of cDNA or gDNA derived from T cells, B-cell-depleted T cells, or PBMCs. The dataset comprised deeply sampled blood TCRbeta repertoires from subjects exposed to, actively infected with, or recovered from COVID-19. The repertoires were made available in a free public database intended to serve as a resource for research on the immune response to SARS-CoV-2. Samples were obtained from the ongoing ImmuneRACE study (first 160 participants) and from about 1,300 subjects provided by 6 global collaborators. Nearly every sample came with metadata listing a de-identified subject ID, COVID-19 status, age in years and sex. HLA class I and class II types, where available, came from metadata supplied by the sample provider rather than from assay-based typing.

The paper's findings and limits, for the study overall: The amount of clinical and demographic metadata varied by source and participant and was provided uncurated.

The immunoSEQ Assay, a bias-controlled multiplex PCR, was used to amplify TCRbeta CDR3 regions from genomic DNA. Per the authors' processing: Nucleated cell counts per sample were estimated from amplification of reference gene primers within the assay. To quantify the absolute abundance of each unique TCRbeta CDR3 rearrangement, sequence reads were collapsed and filtered. For each sample, productive Simpson clonality was calculated as the square root of Simpson's diversity index across productive rearrangements. Held by TCRdb, this immuneACCESS table contains in-frame sequences only and omits some clones. Under half of the omission traces to an unresolved V gene where checked; the cause of the rest is unknown. Clone size and V and J calls were adopted from that table, with D and trimming inferred from the DNA. The sample records about 200,000 clones, approximately 87% of which are singletons. The ten most abundant clones make up 0.75% to 0.95% of the sample.

The sample consisted of peripheral blood. The source is a woman aged 70-85 years with acute or convalescent COVID-19. The chain was built from TRBV6-5 and TRBJ2-7; 9 middle bases align to TRBD1. CDR3 protein: CASRQQGASYEQYF. DNA sequence: TGTGCCAGCCGACAACAGGGGGCTTCCTACGAGCAGTACTTC.